These 9 T cell receptor beta chains were all obtained from the same sample, sequenced in a study of T cell repertoires in cytomegalovirus infection. What these receptors recognize is not known. Using its own MiXCR run on the reads, TCRdb lists one record per CDR3 protein. The sample includes about 24,000 distinct CDR3 sequences, approximately 22% of them seen just once. The sample consisted of CD8+ T cells from cultured PBMCs, taken from culture after CMV antigen stimulation. These receptors all stem from a human donor in good health (CMV status not recorded). Some clones in this sample may be carry-over from other donors' samples.

This clonotype was observed a handful of times. The CDR3 spells CASSEGTRGRISYEQYF. CDR3 in DNA: TGTGCCAGCAGTGAAGGGACGAGGGGCCGGATCTCCTACGAGCAGTACTTC. The chain has TRBV6-1 and TRBJ2-7; D might be TRBD1 or TRBD2, each matching 5 bases. The CDR3 runs to 17 residues. The V end lost 1 base, the J end lost 0 bases, and 16 bases lay between the germline ends. Germline CDR1 MNHNS, CDR2 SASEGT.

This clonotype was counted ten times or more. J is TRBJ2-5 and V is TRBV28, with D perhaps matching TRBD1 or TRBD2 (5 bases each). Trimming took off 2 bases at V and 4 bases at J, with 8 bases between the two ends. Germline V gives CDR1 MDHEN, CDR2 SYDVKM. This CDR3 region has 13 residues. CDR3 bases: TGTGCCAGCAGTTTAGAGGGGTTAGAGACCCAGTACTTC. Translation gives CASSLEGLETQYF.

Comments on this clonotype: This may arise from a read error, as a much more abundant clone is one base away. This chain links TRBV7-6 with TRBJ2-1, with D unclear. Germline CDR1 reads SGHVS; CDR2 reads FNYEAQ. There are 13 residues in the CDR3. Trimming cost V 4 bases and J 8 bases, with 12 bases left between them. The CDR3 protein is CASSSMVWDEQFF. DNA of the CDR3: TGTGCCAGCAGCTCAATGGTTTGGGATGAGCAGTTCTTC.

This clonotype appeared many times. The chain employs TRBV5-4 and TRBJ1-2; D is perhaps TRBD1 (5 bases). V gave up 4 bases and J gave up 10 bases, with 23 bases separating them. Germline loops: CDR1 SGHNT, CDR2 YYREEE (reference sequence). CDR3 length: 15 amino acids. The CDR3 bases are TGTGCCAGCAGCGTTACAGGTACGGGTACGCGTATCTACACCTTC. Encoded protein: CASSVTGTGTRIYTF.

This clonotype was seen ten or more times. CDR3 bases: TGCGCCAGCAGCCGCGGGGGCTCCTACAATGAGCAGTTCTTC. Translation gives CASSRGGSYNEQFF. The chain has TRBV4-1 and TRBJ2-1, with TRBD2 matching over 7 bases. The junction had 0 bases not matched to a gene; V was cut back by 4 bases and J by 0 bases. Germline V gives CDR1 MGHRA, CDR2 YSYEKL. The CDR3 covers 14 residues.

The genes are TRBV4-3 and TRBJ1-6; D is uncertain. The V gene's germline CDR1 is LGHNA and CDR2 YSLEER. This CDR3 comprises 15 residues. The V and J ends lost 1 base and 15 bases respectively, with 19 bases between them. CDR3 loop: CASSQVQGPYSNLHF. The CDR3 coding sequence is TGCGCCAGCAGCCAAGTCCAAGGGCCCTATTCAAACCTCCACTTT.

The gene calls are TRBV10-2 and TRBJ2-7; 7 nucleotides line up with TRBD1. The CDR3 runs 12 residues. The V gene end was trimmed by 10 bases and the J gene end by 2 bases; junction bases not matched to a gene: 5. CDR1 and CDR2 (germline): WSHSY, SAAADI. CDR3 loop: CATRQGAYEQYF. Here the CDR3 DNA reads TGCGCCACTCGACAGGGCGCCTACGAGCAGTACTTC.

The V call is TRBV6-2 or TRBV6-3, the J call TRBJ2-1; 8 nucleotides align to TRBD2. There are 15 residues in the CDR3. V shed 6 bases, J shed 7 bases, and the junction held 11 bases outside the gene matches. CDR1 and CDR2 from the germline V gene are MNHEY and SVGEGT. The chain's CDR3 is CASRPIGGAWNEQFF. Written as DNA, the CDR3 is TGTGCCAGCAGACCAATCGGGGGGGCATGGAATGAGCAGTTCTTC.

The chain joins TRBV9 to TRBJ1-1, with D unclear. The CDR3 extends over 13 amino acids. The germline V gene has CDR1 SGDLS and CDR2 YYNGEE. With 4 bases removed from V and 1 base from J, the gap between germline ends came to 8 bases. For the CDR3, the DNA is TGTGCCAGCAGCCCGGGTACGAACACTGAAGCTTTCTTT. Amino acids: CASSPGTNTEAFF. Complete variable domain (other parts from reference TRBV9 and TRBJ1-1): DSGVTQTPKHLITATGQRVTLRCSPRSGDLSVYWYQQSLDQGLQFLIQYYNGEERAKGNILERFSAQQFPDLHSELNLSSLELGDSALYFCASSPGTNTEAFFGQGTRLTVV.